Listed below are T cell receptor beta chains from one sample, sequenced in a study of blood T cell repertoires in COVID-19. Method: immunoSEQ multiplex PCR; TCRdb's copy keeps in-frame clones and lacks some. The data hold about 270,000 clones, with approximately 89% observed a single time. Sequenced material: PBMCs or T cells enriched from blood (not recorded which). These TCRs come from a man aged 35-49 years who had been exposed to COVID-19. Both conserved end residues are part of each CDR3. Each record gives: V gene, D gene, J gene, clone size, CDR3 DNA, CDR3 protein. The D gene is left open where the match is weak. Clone size is stated in some rows and not others, as once, few, many or a class when expanded.

TRBV6-5	NA	TRBJ1-5	NA	TGTGCCAGCAGGAGGGGGGGTCTGGCTCAGCCCCAGCATTTT	CASRRGGLAQPQHF
TRBV27	NA	TRBJ1-5	NA	TGTGCCAGCAGTCCAATTAACAGGGATCCTCGCCAGCCCCAGCATTTT	CASSPINRDPRQPQHF
TRBV6-1	TRBD1	TRBJ1-5	NA	TGTGCCAGCAGTGAAGGGACAGGGGGCTCAGGAAAACAGCCCCAGCATTTT	CASSEGTGGSGKQPQHF
TRBV12-3/TRBV12-4	NA	TRBJ2-7	NA	TGTGCCAGCAGTTTGCGCGAATACGAGCAGTACTTC	CASSLREYEQYF
TRBV19	TRBD2	TRBJ2-3	NA	TGTGCCAGTAGCCACACTAGCGGGAGGGTGGGCACAGATACGCAGTATTTT	CASSHTSGRVGTDTQYF
TRBV2	TRBD1	TRBJ1-5	NA	TGTGCCAGCAAACCACAGGGGAGTAGCAATCAGCCCCAGCATTTT	CASKPQGSSNQPQHF
TRBV5-1	TRBD1	TRBJ2-1	NA	TGCGCCAGCAGCTGGGGGACAGGACCCCCCAATGAGCAGTTCTTC	CASSWGTGPPNEQFF
TRBV11-3	TRBD1	TRBJ2-1	NA	TGTGCCAGCAGCTTTCCGTTTCATCCGGGACAGTACAATGAGCAGTTCTTC	CASSFPFHPGQYNEQFF
TRBV14	NA	TRBJ2-3	NA	TGTGCCAGCAGCCAATTATTTGATACGCAGTATTTT	CASSQLFDTQYF
TRBV5-1	NA	TRBJ1-1	NA	TGCGCCAGCAGCCCCGCGGGGAACACTGAAGCTTTCTTT	CASSPAGNTEAFF
TRBV5-6	TRBD1	TRBJ1-1	once	TGTGCCAGCAGCTGGGGACAGGCCCATGAAGCTTTCTTT	CASSWGQAHEAFF
TRBV19	TRBD1	TRBJ1-2	NA	TGTGCCAGTAGTATAGATCGCCCGGGACAGGGGGCAAGCTATGGCTACACCTTC	CASSIDRPGQGASYGYTF
TRBV12-5	TRBD1	TRBJ2-7	NA	TGTGCTAGTGGTTTGGTACAGGGGGTGCAGTACTTC	CASGLVQGVQYF
TRBV3-1/TRBV3-2	TRBD1	TRBJ2-7	few	TGTGCCAGCAGCCAACCGGGACAGGGTCAATACGAGCAGTACTTC	CASSQPGQGQYEQYF
TRBV5-1	TRBD1	TRBJ2-7	once	TGCGCCAGCAGCTTGGCCGAGGGCAGGGGGTCCTACGAGCAGTACTTC	CASSLAEGRGSYEQYF
TRBV24-1	TRBD1	TRBJ1-1	NA	TGTGCCACCAGTGATCGAGGACAGGGGGGACTCACTGAAGCTTTCTTT	CATSDRGQGGLTEAFF
TRBV7-9	NA	TRBJ2-7	NA	TGTGCCAGCAGCTTAGAGTTACTCTCCTACGAGCAGTACTTC	CASSLELLSYEQYF
TRBV19	NA	TRBJ1-3	NA	TGTGCCAGTAGTATGACTAGCTCTGGAAACACCATATATTTT	CASSMTSSGNTIYF
TRBV7-9	TRBD1	TRBJ2-1	NA	TGTGCCAGCAGCCGACAGGGGTTCGGCAATGAGCAGTTCTTC	CASSRQGFGNEQFF
TRBV2	TRBD2	TRBJ2-1	NA	TGTGCCAGCTTGCGGGAGTGGTCCTACAATGAGCAGTTCTTC	CASLREWSYNEQFF
TRBV5-8	NA	TRBJ2-7	once	TGTGCCAGCAGCCCGTTGGGGGGCGAGCAGTACTTC	CASSPLGGEQYF
TRBV28	TRBD2	TRBJ2-5	NA	TGTGCCAGCAGCTACCATCTGGGACTAGCGCAAGAGACCCAGTACTTC	CASSYHLGLAQETQYF
TRBV12-3/TRBV12-4	NA	TRBJ2-1	NA	TGTGCCAGCAGTTCGAACGGGTTCTTCTTC	CASSSNGFFF
TRBV30	NA	TRBJ1-1	NA	TGTGCCTGGAGTGTAATCGGCACTGAAGCTTTCTTT	CAWSVIGTEAFF
TRBV7-8	NA	TRBJ2-7	NA	TGTGCCAGCAGCTCAGCGGGTCCTTCGGGGCAGTACTTC	CASSSAGPSGQYF
TRBV7-8	TRBD1	TRBJ1-1	NA	TGTGCCAGCAGCTTAGGCCCAGGGGGCGGATTCACTGAAGCTTTCTTT	CASSLGPGGGFTEAFF
TRBV11-3	TRBD2	TRBJ2-1	NA	TGTGCCAGCAGCTTAGATGGGACTAGCAACGAGCAGTTCTTC	CASSLDGTSNEQFF
TRBV19	NA	TRBJ2-3	NA	TGTGCCAGTAGTATACCAGGGAAATTGGGGGATACGCAGTATTTT	CASSIPGKLGDTQYF
TRBV5-5	TRBD2	TRBJ2-3	once	TGTGCCAGCAGCCCCGGGACTAGCGCCAGCACAGATACGCAGTATTTT	CASSPGTSASTDTQYF
TRBV5-1	NA	TRBJ1-5	NA	TGCGCCAGCAGCTCGGGGACACCCGGGCAGCCCCAGCATTTT	CASSSGTPGQPQHF
TRBV27	NA	TRBJ1-1	once	TGTGCCAGCAGTTTTACCGGGAACACTGAAGCTTTCTTT	CASSFTGNTEAFF
TRBV30	TRBD2	TRBJ2-7	NA	TGTGCCTGGAATTTTCCTAGCGGGAGGGCCTACGAGCAGTACTTC	CAWNFPSGRAYEQYF
TRBV18	NA	TRBJ2-1	NA	TGTGCCAGCTCACCAAATCCGACTAGGGACAATGAGCAGTTCTTC	CASSPNPTRDNEQFF
TRBV6-6	NA	TRBJ2-7	NA	TGTGCCAGCAGTTACGGGCGCGACGAGCAGTACTTC	CASSYGRDEQYF
TRBV28	NA	TRBJ1-2	NA	TGTGCCAGCAGTCTGGACAGACTGAACTATGGCTACACCTTC	CASSLDRLNYGYTF
TRBV3-1/TRBV3-2	NA	TRBJ2-1	NA	TGTGCCAGCAGTTTCGGTGGGGGCAATACCCATGAGCAGTTCTTC	CASSFGGGNTHEQFF
TRBV11-1	NA	TRBJ2-6	NA	TGTGCCAGCACCACGATCGGGGTCCTGACTTTC	CASTTIGVLTF
TRBV6-2/TRBV6-3	NA	TRBJ1-2	NA	TGTGCCAGCAGTTACGGGATTAGGGGTCATGGCTACACCTTC	CASSYGIRGHGYTF
TRBV19	NA	TRBJ1-2	NA	TGTGCCAGTAGTATTTATGAGGGTTCCTATGGCTACACCTTC	CASSIYEGSYGYTF
TRBV29-1	TRBD1	TRBJ2-7	NA	TGCAGCCCCCCCCCGCCGACAGGGGGCTACGAGCAGTACTTC	CSPPPPTGGYEQYF
TRBV10-1	TRBD2	TRBJ2-1	NA	TGCGCCAGCAGTGTAAGGCGGGAGGGGGGGCCCTACAATGAGCAGTTCTTC	CASSVRREGGPYNEQFF
TRBV5-1	NA	TRBJ2-1	NA	TGCGCCAGCAGCTTACAGAATGAGCAGTTCTTC	CASSLQNEQFF
TRBV5-1	TRBD1	TRBJ1-5	NA	TGCGCCAGCAGCGTGGGACAGGGGGTCCAGCCCCAGCATTTT	CASSVGQGVQPQHF
TRBV7-2	NA	TRBJ1-5	NA	TGTGCCAGCAGCTTAGGGTCCCATAGAAATCAGCCCCAGCATTTT	CASSLGSHRNQPQHF
TRBV3-1/TRBV3-2	TRBD2	TRBJ2-7	NA	TGTGCCAGCAGCCCCACGGCGACTAGCGGGTTGTACGAGCAGTACTTC	CASSPTATSGLYEQYF
TRBV4-1	TRBD2	TRBJ2-3	NA	TGCGCCAGCAGCCAAGAGGGAAGCGGGACGTTCACAGATACGCAGTATTTT	CASSQEGSGTFTDTQYF
TRBV7-9	NA	TRBJ2-5	NA	TGTGCCAGCAGCCCTTCGGGGGTCCAAGAGACCCAGTACTTC	CASSPSGVQETQYF
TRBV3-1/TRBV3-2	NA	TRBJ2-3	NA	TGTGCCAGCAGCCAAGAATTGGGGGGACCGCAGTATTTT	CASSQELGGPQYF
TRBV27	TRBD1	TRBJ1-6	NA	TGTGCCAGCAGGCGGACAGGGGCGCTGTACTCCTATAATTCACCCCTCCACTTT	CASRRTGALYSYNSPLHF
TRBV7-6	NA	TRBJ1-1	once	TGTGCCAGCAGCTCAAAAATTCGGACCCAGGGCCTGAACACTGAAGCTTTCTTT	CASSSKIRTQGLNTEAFF